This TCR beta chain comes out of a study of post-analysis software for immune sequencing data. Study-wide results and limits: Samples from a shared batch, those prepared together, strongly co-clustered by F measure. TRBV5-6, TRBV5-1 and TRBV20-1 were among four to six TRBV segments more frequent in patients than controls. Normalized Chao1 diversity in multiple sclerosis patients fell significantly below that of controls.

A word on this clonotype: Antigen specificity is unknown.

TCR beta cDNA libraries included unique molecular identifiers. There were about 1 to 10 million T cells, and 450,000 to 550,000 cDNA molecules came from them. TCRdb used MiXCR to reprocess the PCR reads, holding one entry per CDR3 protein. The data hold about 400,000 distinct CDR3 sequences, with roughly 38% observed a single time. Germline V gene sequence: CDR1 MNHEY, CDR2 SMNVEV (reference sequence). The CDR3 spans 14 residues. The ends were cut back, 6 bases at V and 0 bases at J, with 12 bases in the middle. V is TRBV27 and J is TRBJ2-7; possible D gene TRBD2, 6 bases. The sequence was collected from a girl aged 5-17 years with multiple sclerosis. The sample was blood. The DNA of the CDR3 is TGTGCCAGCAGACGGGGGTTGTCCTCCTACGAGCAGTACTTC. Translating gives CASRRGLSSYEQYF.